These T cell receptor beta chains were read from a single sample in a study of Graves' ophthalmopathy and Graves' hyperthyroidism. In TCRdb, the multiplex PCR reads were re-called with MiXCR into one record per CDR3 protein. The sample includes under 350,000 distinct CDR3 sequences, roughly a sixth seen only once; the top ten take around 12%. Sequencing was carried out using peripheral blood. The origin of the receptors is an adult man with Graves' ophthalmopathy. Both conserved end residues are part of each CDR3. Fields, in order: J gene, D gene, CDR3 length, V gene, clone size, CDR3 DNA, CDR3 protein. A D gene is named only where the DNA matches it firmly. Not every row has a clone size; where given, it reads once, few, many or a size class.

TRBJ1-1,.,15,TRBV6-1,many,TGTGCCAGCAGTGCCTATTGGCAGATGAACACTGAAGCTTTCTTT,CASSAYWQMNTEAFF
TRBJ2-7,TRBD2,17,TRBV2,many,TGTGCCAGCAGTGAATTTGGTAGCGGGAGTTTGGGAGCCGAGCAGTACTTC,CASSEFGSGSLGAEQYF
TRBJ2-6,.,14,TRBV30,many,TGTGCCTGGAGGGGGGGCCGGGGGGCCAACGTCCTGACTTTC,CAWRGGRGANVLTF
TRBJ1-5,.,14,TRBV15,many,TGTGCCACCAGCAGAGATAGAGGAGAACAGCCCCAGCATTTT,CATSRDRGEQPQHF
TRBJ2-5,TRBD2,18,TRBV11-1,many,TGTGCCAGCAGCCCAGGACGGGCTGGAGCGGGAGTTGGGGAGACCCAGTACTTC,CASSPGRAGAGVGETQYF
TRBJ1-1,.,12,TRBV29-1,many,TGCAGCGTAGACGGAATGAACACTGAAGCTTTCTTT,CSVDGMNTEAFF
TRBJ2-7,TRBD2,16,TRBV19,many,TGTGCCAGTAGTAGATCTAGCGGGAGGCCCGTCTACGAGCAGTACTTC,CASSRSSGRPVYEQYF
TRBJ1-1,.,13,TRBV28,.,TGTGCCAGCAGTCCACGGGTAAACTCTGAAGCTTTCTTT,CASSPRVNSEAFF
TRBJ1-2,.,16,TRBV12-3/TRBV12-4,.,TGTGCCAGCAGTTCCGGAGGGGGGCGCGCCCTATATGGCTACACCTTC,CASSSGGGRALYGYTF
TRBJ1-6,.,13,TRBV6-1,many,TGTGCCAGCAGGGAGACAGCAAATTCACCCCTCCACTTT,CASRETANSPLHF
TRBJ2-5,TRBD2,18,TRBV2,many,TGTGCCAGCAGTGACAGCCTCGGACTAGCGGGGGAAAAAGAGACCCAGTACTTC,CASSDSLGLAGEKETQYF
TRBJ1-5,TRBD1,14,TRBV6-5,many,TGTGCCAGCAGTTACCCCCAGGGGGATCAGCCCCAGCATTTT,CASSYPQGDQPQHF
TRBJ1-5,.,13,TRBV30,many,TGTGCCTGGAGTGTACACCAGAATCAGCCCCAGCATTTT,CAWSVHQNQPQHF
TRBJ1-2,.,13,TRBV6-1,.,TGTGCCAGCAGAATACAGGGCGTCGGTGGCTACACCTTC,CASRIQGVGGYTF
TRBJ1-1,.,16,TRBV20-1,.,TGCAGTGCTAGGGGGGGAGCAGGGAGGGTGAACACTGAAGCTTTCTTT,CSARGGAGRVNTEAFF
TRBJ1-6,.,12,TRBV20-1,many,TGCAGTGCATCCAGGGGTAATTCACCCCTCCACTTT,CSASRGNSPLHF
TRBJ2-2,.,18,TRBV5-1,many,TGCGCCAGCAGCGGATATTTAGGCCGGGGCGGGAAGTCCGGGGAGCTGTTTTTT,CASSGYLGRGGKSGELFF
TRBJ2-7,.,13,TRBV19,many,TGTGCCAGTAGTATTAAGGACAGCTACGAGCAGTACTTC,CASSIKDSYEQYF
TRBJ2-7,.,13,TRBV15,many,TGTGCCACCAGGGTAGGACACTCCTACGAGCAGTACTTC,CATRVGHSYEQYF
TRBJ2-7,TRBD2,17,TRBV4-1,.,TGCGCCAGCAGCCAAGTGGACTTTAGCGGGGGGGGATACGAGCAGTACTTC,CASSQVDFSGGGYEQYF
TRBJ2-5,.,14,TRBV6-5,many,TGTGCCAGCAGTTACTCGACGGGGTCCGAGACCCAGTACTTC,CASSYSTGSETQYF
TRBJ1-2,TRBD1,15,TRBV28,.,TGTGCCAGCAGTTTGCCTCAGGGGGGCTTCTATGGCTACACCTTC,CASSLPQGGFYGYTF
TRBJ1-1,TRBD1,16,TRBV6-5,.,TGTGCCAGCAGTTACTCGGCGGGACAGGGGATCCCTGAAGCTTTCTTT,CASSYSAGQGIPEAFF
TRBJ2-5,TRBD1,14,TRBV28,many,TGTGCCAGCAGTTGGACAGGACAACCTGAGACCCAGTACTTC,CASSWTGQPETQYF
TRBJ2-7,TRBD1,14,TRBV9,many,TGTGCCAGCGGGGGACAGGGGGACTCCTACGAGCAGTACTTC,CASGGQGDSYEQYF
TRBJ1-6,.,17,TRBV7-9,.,TGTGCCAGCAGCTTAGTGCTTGGGGCCCGGGGGAATTTACCCCTCCACTTT,CASSLVLGARGNLPLHF
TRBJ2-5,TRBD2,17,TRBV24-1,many,TGTGCCACCAGTGGTTCCGATAGCGGGAGGGGCCAAGAGACCCAGTACTTC,CATSGSDSGRGQETQYF
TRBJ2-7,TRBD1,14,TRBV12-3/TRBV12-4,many,TGTGCCAGCAGTTTCATACAGGGGGCCAACGAGCAGTACTTC,CASSFIQGANEQYF
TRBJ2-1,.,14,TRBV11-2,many,TGTGCCAGCAGCTTAGCGGGAGCTCTCAATGAGCAGTTCTTC,CASSLAGALNEQFF
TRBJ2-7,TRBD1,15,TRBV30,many,TGTGCCTGCCCAAGCGGGACAGGGCGCCCATACGAGCAGTACTTC,CACPSGTGRPYEQYF
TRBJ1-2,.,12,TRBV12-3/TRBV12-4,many,TGTGCCAGCAGCCCGGAGGGGGTTGGCTACACCTTC,CASSPEGVGYTF
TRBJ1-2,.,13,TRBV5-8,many,TGTGCCAGCAGCTGGACAGAATGGTTCAGCTACACCTTC,CASSWTEWFSYTF
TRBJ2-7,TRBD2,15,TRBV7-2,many,TGTGCCAGCAGCTTTGCCGGCGGGGGGACCTACGAGCAGTACTTC,CASSFAGGGTYEQYF
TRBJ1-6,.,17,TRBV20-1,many,TGCAGTGCTAGCGGCGTCGACAGGCCCTTTTCCAATTCACCCCTCCACTTT,CSASGVDRPFSNSPLHF
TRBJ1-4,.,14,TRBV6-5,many,TGTGCCAGTCAAGGGGCAGCAACTAATGAAAAACTGTTTTTT,CASQGAATNEKLFF
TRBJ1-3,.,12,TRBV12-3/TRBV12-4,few,TGTGTCACCGAGGGCTCTGGAAACACCATATATTTT,CVTEGSGNTIYF
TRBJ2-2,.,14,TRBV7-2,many,TGTGCCAGCAGCTTAGGGGGGATCACCGGGGAGCTGTTTTTT,CASSLGGITGELFF
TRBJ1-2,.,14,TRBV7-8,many,TGTGCCAGCAGCCTGCCATCCTCCCCAGGCGGCTACACCTTC,CASSLPSSPGGYTF
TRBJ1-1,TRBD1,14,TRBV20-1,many,TGCAGTGCTAGATCGGGACAGGGGTACACTGAAGCTTTCTTT,CSARSGQGYTEAFF
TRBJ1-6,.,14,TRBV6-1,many,TGTGCCAGCACCCTGACCCGGACGGATTCACCCCTCCACTTT,CASTLTRTDSPLHF
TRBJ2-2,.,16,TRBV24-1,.,TGTGCCACCAGTGATTTAGCCAGGACTAACACCGGGGAGCTGTTTTTT,CATSDLARTNTGELFF
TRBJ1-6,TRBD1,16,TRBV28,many,TGTGCCAGCACCGCAGGGGGCTTCGCCTATAATTCACCCCTCCACTTT,CASTAGGFAYNSPLHF
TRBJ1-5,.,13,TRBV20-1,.,TGCAGTGCTAGGGAGGGGCCGGGTCAGCCCCAGCATTTT,CSAREGPGQPQHF
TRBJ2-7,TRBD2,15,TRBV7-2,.,TGTGCCAGCAGCTTAGGCCCGGGACTAGCGGGCGAGCAGTACTTC,CASSLGPGLAGEQYF
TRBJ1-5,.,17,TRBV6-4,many,TGTGCCAGCAGTCCAGAGGCCAGGACAGATAGCAATCAGCCCCAGCATTTT,CASSPEARTDSNQPQHF
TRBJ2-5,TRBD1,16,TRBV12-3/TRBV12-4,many,TGTGCCAGCAGTTTGGCCCGTCGGACAGGTCAAGAGACCCAGTACTTC,CASSLARRTGQETQYF
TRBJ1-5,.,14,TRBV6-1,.,TGTGCCAGCAACCCGCCTTTAAGCGGTCAGCCCCAGCCTTTT,CASNPPLSGQPQPF
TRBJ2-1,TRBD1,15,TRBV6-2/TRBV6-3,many,TGTGCCAGCAGTTACTCGAACAGGGGTAACAATGAGCAGTTCTTC,CASSYSNRGNNEQFF
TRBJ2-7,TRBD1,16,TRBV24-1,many,TGTGCCACCAGTGATCCCCGCGGGACAGGTCCCTACGAGCAGTACTTC,CATSDPRGTGPYEQYF
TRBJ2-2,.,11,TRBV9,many,TGTGCCAGCAGCGGAGCCCGGGAGCTGTTTTTT,CASSGARELFF
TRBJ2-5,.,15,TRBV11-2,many,TGTGCCAGCAGCCCCAGGCCCGCCGCGGGGGAGACCCAGTACTTC,CASSPRPAAGETQYF
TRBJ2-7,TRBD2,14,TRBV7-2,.,TGTGCCAGCAGCTTAAGACGGGGGGGCTACGAGCAGTACTTC,CASSLRRGGYEQYF
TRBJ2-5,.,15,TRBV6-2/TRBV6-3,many,TGTGCCAGCAGTTACTACCAAACAGCGAGGGAGACCCAGTACTTC,CASSYYQTARETQYF
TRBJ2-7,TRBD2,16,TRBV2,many,TGTGCCAGCAGCCCAGGACTAGCGGGAACTTCCTACGAGCAGTACTTC,CASSPGLAGTSYEQYF
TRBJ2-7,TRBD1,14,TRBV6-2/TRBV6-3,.,TGTGCCAGCGAAGTGGCAGGGGGTAGGTACGAGCAGTACTTC,CASEVAGGRYEQYF
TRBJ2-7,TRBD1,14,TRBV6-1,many,TGTGCCAGCAGCAGGACAGGCCTCACCTACGAGCAGTACTTC,CASSRTGLTYEQYF
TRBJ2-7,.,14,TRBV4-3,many,TGCGCCAGCAGCCAAGAATACCGCTCCTACGAGCAGTACTTC,CASSQEYRSYEQYF
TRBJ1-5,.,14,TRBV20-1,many,TGCAGTGCAATGGGCCCAGGGAGCAATCAGCCCCAGCATTTT,CSAMGPGSNQPQHF
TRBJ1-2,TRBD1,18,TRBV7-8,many,TGTGCCAGCAGCCCGAGGGTCGGGACAGGGACCGCCAACTATGGCTACACCTTC,CASSPRVGTGTANYGYTF